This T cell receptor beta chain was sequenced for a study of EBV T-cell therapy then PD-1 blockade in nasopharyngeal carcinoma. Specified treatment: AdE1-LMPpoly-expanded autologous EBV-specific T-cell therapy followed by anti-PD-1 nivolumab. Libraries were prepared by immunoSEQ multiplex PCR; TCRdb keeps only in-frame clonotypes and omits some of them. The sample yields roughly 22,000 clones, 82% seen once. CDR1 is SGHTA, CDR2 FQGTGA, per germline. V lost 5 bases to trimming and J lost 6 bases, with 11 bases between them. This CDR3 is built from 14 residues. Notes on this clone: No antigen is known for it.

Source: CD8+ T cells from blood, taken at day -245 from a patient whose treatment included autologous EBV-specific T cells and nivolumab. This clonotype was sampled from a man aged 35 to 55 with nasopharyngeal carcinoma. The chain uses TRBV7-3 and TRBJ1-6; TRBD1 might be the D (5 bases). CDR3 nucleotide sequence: TGTGCCAGCAGCATCAGGGCTTTTAATTCACCCCTCCACTTT. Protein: CASSIRAFNSPLHF.